The entry that follows covers one T cell receptor beta chain sequence. These data belong to a study of blood T cell repertoires in COVID-19. Study-level background: COVID-19 samples from acute and convalescent phases originated in the United States, Italy and Spain.

Some clones are missing from TCRdb's copy, which holds only in-frame ones; the method was immunoSEQ multiplex PCR. Among a few hundred thousand clones, approximately 89% were seen once, and the ten largest hold approximately 9.8%. The sample consisted of peripheral blood. The TCR was taken from a middle-aged man who had recovered from COVID-19.

The CDR3 sequence: CASQNGGYNEQFF. CDR3 nucleotide sequence: TGTGCCTCACAAAATGGCGGCTACAATGAGCAGTTCTTC. This chain links TRBV6-5 with TRBJ2-1; no firm D call. Germline lookup yields CDR1 MNHEY and CDR2 SVGAGI. The CDR3 spans 13 residues. The V end was cut by 11 bases, the J end by 3 bases, with 14 bases between.